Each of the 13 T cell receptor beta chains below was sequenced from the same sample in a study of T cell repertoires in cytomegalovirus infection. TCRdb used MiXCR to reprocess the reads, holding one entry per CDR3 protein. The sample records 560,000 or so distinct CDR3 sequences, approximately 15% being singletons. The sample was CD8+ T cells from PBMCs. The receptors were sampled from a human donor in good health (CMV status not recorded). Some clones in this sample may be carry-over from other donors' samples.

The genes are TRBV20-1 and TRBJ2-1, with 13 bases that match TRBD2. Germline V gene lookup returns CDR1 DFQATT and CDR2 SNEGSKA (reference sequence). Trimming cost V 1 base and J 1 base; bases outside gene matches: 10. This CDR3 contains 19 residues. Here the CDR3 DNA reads TGCAGTGCTAGAGCCCCTCTGACTAGCGGGAGGCGGTCCTACAATGAGCAGTTCTTC. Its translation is CSARAPLTSGRRSYNEQFF.

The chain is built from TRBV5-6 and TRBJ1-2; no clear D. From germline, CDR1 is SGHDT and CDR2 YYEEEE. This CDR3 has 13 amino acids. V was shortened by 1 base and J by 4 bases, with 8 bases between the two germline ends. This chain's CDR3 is CASSLRQPYGYTF. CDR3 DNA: TGTGCCAGCAGCTTGCGGCAACCCTATGGCTACACCTTC.

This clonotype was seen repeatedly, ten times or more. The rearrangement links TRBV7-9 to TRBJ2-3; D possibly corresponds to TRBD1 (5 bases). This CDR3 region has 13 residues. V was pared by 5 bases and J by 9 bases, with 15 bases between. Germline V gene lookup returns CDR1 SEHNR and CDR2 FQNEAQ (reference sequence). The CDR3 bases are TGTGCCAGCAGCCCCAAGACAGTTTTGACGCAGTATTTT. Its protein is CASSPKTVLTQYF.

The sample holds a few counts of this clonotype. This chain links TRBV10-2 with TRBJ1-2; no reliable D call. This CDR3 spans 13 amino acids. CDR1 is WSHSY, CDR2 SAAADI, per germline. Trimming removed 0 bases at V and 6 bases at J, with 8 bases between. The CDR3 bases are TGCGCCAGCAGTGAGTCGACTCGGGATGGCTACACCTTC. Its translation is CASSESTRDGYTF.

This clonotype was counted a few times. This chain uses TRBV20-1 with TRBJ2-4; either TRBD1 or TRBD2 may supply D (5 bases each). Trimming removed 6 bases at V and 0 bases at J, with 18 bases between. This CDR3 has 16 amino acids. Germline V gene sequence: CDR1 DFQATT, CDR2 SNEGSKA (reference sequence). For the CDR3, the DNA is TGCAGTGCCTTTGGGGGTGGCGGGTTAGCCAAAAACATTCAGTACTTC. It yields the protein CSAFGGGGLAKNIQYF.

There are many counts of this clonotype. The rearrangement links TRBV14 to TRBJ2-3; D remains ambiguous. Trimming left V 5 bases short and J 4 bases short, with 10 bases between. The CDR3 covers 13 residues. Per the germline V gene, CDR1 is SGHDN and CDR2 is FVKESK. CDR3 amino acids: CASSWGSPDTQYF. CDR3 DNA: TGTGCCAGCAGCTGGGGAAGCCCAGATACGCAGTATTTT.

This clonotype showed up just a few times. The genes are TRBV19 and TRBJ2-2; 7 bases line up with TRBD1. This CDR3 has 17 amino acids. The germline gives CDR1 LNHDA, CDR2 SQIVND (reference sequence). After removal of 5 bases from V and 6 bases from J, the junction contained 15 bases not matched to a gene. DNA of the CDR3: TGTGCCAGTAGTGCCTATACGACAGGGAAGGGGGCCGGGGAGCTGTTTTTT. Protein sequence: CASSAYTTGKGAGELFF.

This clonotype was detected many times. The CDR3 bases are TGTGCCAGCAGCTTTGGGACTAGCGGGTTATCGACCTACGAGCAGTACTTC. It encodes CASSFGTSGLSTYEQYF. This rearrangement joins TRBV7-6 to TRBJ2-7, with 12 bases lining up with TRBD2. With 3 bases clipped from V and 2 bases from J, the junction kept 8 bases outside the gene matches. The CDR3 runs 17 residues. The germline gives CDR1 SGHVS, CDR2 FNYEAQ.

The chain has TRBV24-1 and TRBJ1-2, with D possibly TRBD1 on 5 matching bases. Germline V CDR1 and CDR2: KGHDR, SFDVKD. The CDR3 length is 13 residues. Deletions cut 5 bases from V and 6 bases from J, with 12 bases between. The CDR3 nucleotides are TGTGCCACCAGTGTTTTAACAGGCAATGGCTACACCTTC. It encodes CATSVLTGNGYTF.

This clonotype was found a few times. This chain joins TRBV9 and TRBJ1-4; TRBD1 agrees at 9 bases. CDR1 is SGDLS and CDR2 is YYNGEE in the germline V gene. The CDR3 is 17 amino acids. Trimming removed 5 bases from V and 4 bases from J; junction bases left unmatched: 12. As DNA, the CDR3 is TGTGCCAGCAGTCAATCCGGGACAGGGCCCGGTAATGAAAAACTGTTTTTT. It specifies CASSQSGTGPGNEKLFF.

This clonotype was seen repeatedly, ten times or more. This chain's CDR3 is CASTVDSTYNEQFF. The CDR3 DNA reads TGTGCCAGCACCGTGGACTCAACCTACAATGAGCAGTTCTTC. This sequence joins TRBV12-3 or TRBV12-4 and TRBJ2-1; perhaps TRBD2 as D (5 bases). V was trimmed by 7 bases and J by 2 bases, leaving 12 bases between them. The CDR3 consists of 14 residues.

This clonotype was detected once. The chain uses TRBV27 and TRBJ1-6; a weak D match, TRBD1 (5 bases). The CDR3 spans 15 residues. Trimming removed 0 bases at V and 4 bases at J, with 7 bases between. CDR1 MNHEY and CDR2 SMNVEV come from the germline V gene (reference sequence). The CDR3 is CASSLSWGYNSPLHF. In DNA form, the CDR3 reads TGTGCCAGCAGTTTATCATGGGGGTATAATTCACCCCTCCACTTT.

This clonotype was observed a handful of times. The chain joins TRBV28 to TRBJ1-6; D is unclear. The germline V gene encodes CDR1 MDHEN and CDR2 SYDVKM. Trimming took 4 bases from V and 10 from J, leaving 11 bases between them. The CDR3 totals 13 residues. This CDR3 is CASSSTHESPLHF. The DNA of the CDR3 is TGTGCCAGCAGTTCTACTCATGAGTCACCCCTCCACTTT.